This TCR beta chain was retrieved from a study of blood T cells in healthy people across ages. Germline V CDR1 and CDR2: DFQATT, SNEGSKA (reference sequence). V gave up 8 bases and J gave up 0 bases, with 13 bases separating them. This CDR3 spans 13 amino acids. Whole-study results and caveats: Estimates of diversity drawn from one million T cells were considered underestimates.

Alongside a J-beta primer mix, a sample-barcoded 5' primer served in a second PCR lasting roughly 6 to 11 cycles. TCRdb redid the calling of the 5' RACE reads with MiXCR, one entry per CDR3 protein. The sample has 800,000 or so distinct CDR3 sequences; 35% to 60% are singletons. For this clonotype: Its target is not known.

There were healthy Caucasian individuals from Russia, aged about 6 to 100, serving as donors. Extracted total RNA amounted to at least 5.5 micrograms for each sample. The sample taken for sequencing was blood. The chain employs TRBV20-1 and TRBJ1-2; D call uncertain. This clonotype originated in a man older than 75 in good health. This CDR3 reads CSRSNPSNYGYTF. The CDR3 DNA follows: TGCAGTCGGAGCAATCCCTCTAACTATGGCTACACCTTC.